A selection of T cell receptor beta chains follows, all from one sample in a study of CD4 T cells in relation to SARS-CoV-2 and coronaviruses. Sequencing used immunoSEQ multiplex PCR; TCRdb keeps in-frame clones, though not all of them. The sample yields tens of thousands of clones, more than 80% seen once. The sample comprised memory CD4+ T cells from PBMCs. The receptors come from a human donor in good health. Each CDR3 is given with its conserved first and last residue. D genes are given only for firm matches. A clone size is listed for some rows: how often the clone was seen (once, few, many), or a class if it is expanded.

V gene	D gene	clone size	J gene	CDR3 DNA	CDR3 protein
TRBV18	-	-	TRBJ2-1	TGTGCCAGCTCTCTCGAGGGGGGTTCCTACAATGAGCAGTTCTTC	CASSLEGGSYNEQFF
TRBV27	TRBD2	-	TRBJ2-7	TGTGCCAGCAGTTTCCCCGGGAGGGGAACCTACGAGCAGTACTTC	CASSFPGRGTYEQYF
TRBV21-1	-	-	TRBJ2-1	TGTGCCAGCAGCAAAGACCCAGCGGGAGACCACAATGAGCAGTTCTTC	CASSKDPAGDHNEQFF
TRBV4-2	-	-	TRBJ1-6	TGTGCCAGCAGCCAAGAGTGGTCTCCGATGGGACGGAATTCACCCCTCCACTTT	CASSQEWSPMGRNSPLHF
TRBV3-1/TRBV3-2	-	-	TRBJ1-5	TGTGCCAGCAGCCAAGGAAGTTTGGGGGCCGGCAATCAGCCCCAGCATTTT	CASSQGSLGAGNQPQHF
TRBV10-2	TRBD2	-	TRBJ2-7	TGCGCCAGCATAGGGACTAGCGGGGCCTACGAGCAGTACTTC	CASIGTSGAYEQYF
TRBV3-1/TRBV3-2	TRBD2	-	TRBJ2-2	TGTGCCAGCAGCCGCGGGAGATATAACACCGGGGAGCTGTTTTTT	CASSRGRYNTGELFF
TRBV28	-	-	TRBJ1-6	TGTGCTTGGGGGACACCGTATAATTCACCCCTCCACTTT	CAWGTPYNSPLHF
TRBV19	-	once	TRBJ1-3	TGTGCCAGTAGTCAAACAGGGAGCTCTGGAAACACCATATATTTT	CASSQTGSSGNTIYF
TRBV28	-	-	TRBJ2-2	TGTGCCAGCGAGGGCGGGAACACCGGGGAGCTGTTTTTT	CASEGGNTGELFF
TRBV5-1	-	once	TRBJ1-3	TGCGCCAGCCAAGCCCAGGGTGGAAACACCATATATTTT	CASQAQGGNTIYF
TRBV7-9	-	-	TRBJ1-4	TGTGCCAGCAGCCTAGCTCAGGGGCTTAATGAAAAACTGTTTTTT	CASSLAQGLNEKLFF
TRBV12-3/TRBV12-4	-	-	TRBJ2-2	TGTGCCAGCAGTATGCCCCTCCCCGGGGAGCTGTTTTTT	CASSMPLPGELFF
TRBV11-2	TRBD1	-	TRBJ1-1	TGTGCCAGCAGCTTAAATGAGGGGGCTAGGGAAGCTTTCTTT	CASSLNEGAREAFF
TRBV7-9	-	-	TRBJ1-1	TGTGCCAGCAGCTTGGGCCGGAACACTGAAGCTTTCTTT	CASSLGRNTEAFF
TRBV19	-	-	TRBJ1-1	TGTGCCAGTAGTGTACGAACGAACACTGAAGCTTTCTTT	CASSVRTNTEAFF
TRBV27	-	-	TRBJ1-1	TGTGCCAGCAGGGGGACACAGAGGACTGAAGCTTTCTTT	CASRGTQRTEAFF
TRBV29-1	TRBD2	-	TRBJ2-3	TGCAGCGTGACGAGACTAGCGGGAGACATAGATACGCAGTATTTT	CSVTRLAGDIDTQYF
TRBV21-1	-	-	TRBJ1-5	TGTGCCAGCAGCAAGTGGTGTAGTCAGCCCCAGCATTTT	CASSKWCSQPQHF
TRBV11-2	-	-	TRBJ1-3	TGTGCCAGCAGCTTCCGAGGGGGGGGAAACACCATATATTTT	CASSFRGGGNTIYF
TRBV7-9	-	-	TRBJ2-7	TGTGCCAGCAGCCCAAGACTTCGCACAGCCCTCTACGAGCAGTACTTC	CASSPRLRTALYEQYF
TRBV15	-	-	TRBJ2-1	TGTGCCACCAGCAGAGATCGTACTAGCTCCTACAATGAGCAGTTCTTC	CATSRDRTSSYNEQFF
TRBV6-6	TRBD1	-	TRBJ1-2	TGTGCCAGCAGTTCGACAGGGAACTATGGCTACACCTTC	CASSSTGNYGYTF
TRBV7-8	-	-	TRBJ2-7	TGTGCCAGCAGCCCCCGAGGAAGGGCGGTTTCCCACGAGCAGTACTTC	CASSPRGRAVSHEQYF
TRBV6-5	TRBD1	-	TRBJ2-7	TGTGCCGGACGGACAGGCACTGCCTTCTCCTACGAGCAGTACTTC	CAGRTGTAFSYEQYF
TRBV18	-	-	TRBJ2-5	TGTGCCAGCTCACCGGGCCTAGGGGAGACCCAGTACTTC	CASSPGLGETQYF
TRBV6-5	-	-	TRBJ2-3	TGTGCCAGCAGTCCCCCGCAGTCCACAGATACGCAGTATTTT	CASSPPQSTDTQYF
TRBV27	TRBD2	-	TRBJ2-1	TGTGCCAGCGTTGCCGGGACTACGTTACGTGACAATGAGCAGTTCTTC	CASVAGTTLRDNEQFF
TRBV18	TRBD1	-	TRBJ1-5	TGTGCCAGCTCACCCGAGGACAGGTACAATCAGCCCCAGCATTTT	CASSPEDRYNQPQHF
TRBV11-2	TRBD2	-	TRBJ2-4	TGTGCCAGCAGCTTGGGGGGGGGAAACATTCAGTACTTC	CASSLGGGNIQYF
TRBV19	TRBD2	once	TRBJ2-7	TGTGCCAGTAGTATATTGACTAGCGGGAACTACGAGCAGTACTTC	CASSILTSGNYEQYF
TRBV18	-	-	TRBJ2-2	TGTGCCAGCTCACCCACAACCGGGACAAGTTTGTTGTTTTTT	CASSPTTGTSLLFF
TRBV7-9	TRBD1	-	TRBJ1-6	TGTGCCAGCAGCTTATCAACAGGGGGCCTTTCACCCCTCCACTTT	CASSLSTGGLSPLHF
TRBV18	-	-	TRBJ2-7	TGTGCCAGCTCACCGGGTCCTAACTACGAGCAGTACTTC	CASSPGPNYEQYF
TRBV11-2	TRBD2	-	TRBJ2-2	TGTGCCAGCAGCTTAAGGACTAGCGGTTACACCGGGGAGCTGTTTTTT	CASSLRTSGYTGELFF
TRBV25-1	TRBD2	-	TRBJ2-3	TGTGCCAGCAGTAGACGCCGGGGGGTGAACACAGATACGCAGTATTTT	CASSRRRGVNTDTQYF
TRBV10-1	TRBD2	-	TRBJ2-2	TGCGCCAGCGGGGAGGGCCGGACCGGGGAGCTGTTTTTT	CASGEGRTGELFF
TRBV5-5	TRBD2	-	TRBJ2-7	TGTGCCAGCAGCTCCAAAAGGACTAGCGGAGCCTACGAGCAGTACTTC	CASSSKRTSGAYEQYF
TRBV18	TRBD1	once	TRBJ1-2	TGTGCCAGCTCACCAGGGACAGGGAGATTAACTAACTATGGCTACACCTTC	CASSPGTGRLTNYGYTF
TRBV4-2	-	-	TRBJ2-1	TGTGCCAGCAGCCATGGCCGGGACATTCGGCCCACTGAGCAGTTCTTC	CASSHGRDIRPTEQFF
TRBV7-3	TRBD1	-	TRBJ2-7	TGTGCCAGCAGCCCGACAGGGGGCTCCTACGAGCAGTACTTC	CASSPTGGSYEQYF
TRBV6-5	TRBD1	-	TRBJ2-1	TGTGCCAGCAGTTATGACAGGGGCAATGAGCAGTTCTTC	CASSYDRGNEQFF
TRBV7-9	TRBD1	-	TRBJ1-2	TGTGCCAGCAACCCCGGGACAGGGGATTTGAAAAGCTACACCTTC	CASNPGTGDLKSYTF
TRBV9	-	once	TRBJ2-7	TGTGCCAGCAGCGTAGTTCCGGGGGCCTACGAGCAGTACTTC	CASSVVPGAYEQYF